A selection of T cell receptor beta chains follows, all from one sample in a study of cytomegalovirus exposure and HLA in healthy donors. Method: immunoSEQ multiplex PCR; TCRdb's copy keeps in-frame clones and lacks some. The table has 90,000 to 140,000 clones, roughly 80% seen once. The sequencing sample was made of PBMCs. The receptors derive from a woman between 40 and 50 years old in good health and CMV-seropositive. Both conserved end residues are part of each CDR3. Each record gives: CDR3 protein, CDR3 DNA, D gene, J gene, clone size, CDR3 length, V gene. The D gene is left open where the match is weak. Clone size is not always given. Where it is, it says once, few, many or a class for expanded clones.

CASSMWASGRLGTQYF TGTGCCAGTAGTATGTGGGCTAGCGGGAGACTCGGTACGCAGTATTTT TRBD2 TRBJ2-3 NA 16 TRBV19
CASSYRQGVPQPQHF TGTGCCAGCAGTTACCGACAGGGGGTACCTCAGCCCCAGCATTTT TRBD1 TRBJ1-5 NA 15 TRBV6-6
CSVEVGTRVGYNEQFF TGCAGCGTTGAAGTGGGCACGCGGGTGGGATACAATGAGCAGTTCTTC NA TRBJ2-1 NA 16 TRBV29-1
CASSPGQNVLLTSYEQYF TGTGCCAGCAGTCCCGGACAGAACGTCCTACTCACCTCCTACGAGCAGTACTTC NA TRBJ2-7 NA 18 TRBV27
CASSRGQGATNEKLFF TGTGCCAGCTCCCGGGGACAGGGAGCAACTAATGAAAAACTGTTTTTT TRBD1 TRBJ1-4 few 16 TRBV18
CASSFSGSSTDTQYF TGCGCCAGCAGCTTTAGCGGGTCTAGCACAGATACGCAGTATTTT TRBD2 TRBJ2-3 NA 15 TRBV5-1
CASSPSTDTQYF TGTGCCAGCAGCCCATCAACAGATACGCAGTATTTT NA TRBJ2-3 NA 12 TRBV5-5
CASSIGGGRETQYF TGTGCCAGTAGTATTGGGGGCGGGCGAGAGACCCAGTACTTC NA TRBJ2-5 NA 14 TRBV19
CASSRLAEDPLGPQHF TGCGCCAGCAGCCGCTTGGCAGAGGATCCTCTCGGGCCCCAGCATTTT NA TRBJ1-5 few 16 TRBV4-1
CASSLGQGSSGNTIYF TGTGCCAGCAGCCTAGGACAGGGGAGCTCTGGAAACACCATATATTTT TRBD1 TRBJ1-3 NA 16 TRBV9